In this sample, the clone carrying this TCR beta chain turned up a few times. Its antigen is unidentified. This sample is drawn from a study of T cells in Graves' hyperthyroidism and ophthalmopathy. Study-wide findings and caveats: Most thyroid clonotypes expanded above 0.001 appeared in blood too.

CDR3 size: 11 residues. Trimming stripped 6 bases from V and 6 bases from J, with 8 bases between. Amplification yielded TCR beta CDR3 regions, with RNA transcripts as the source. First-round RT-PCR targeting the TCR CDR3 was performed with the HTBI primer set. TCRdb independently ran MiXCR on the multiplex PCR reads; one entry per CDR3 protein. The table includes 500,000 or so distinct CDR3 sequences, more than 15% detected once. The specimen was blood. This receptor was taken from a woman aged 25 to 39 with Graves' ophthalmopathy. The chain is built from TRBV12-3 or TRBV12-4 and TRBJ1-1; D not certain. The CDR3 DNA follows: TGTGCCAGCAGCCATACTTCTGAAGCTTTCTTT. It is translated as CASSHTSEAFF.